These T cell receptor beta chains were read from a single sample in a study of shared clonotypes between healthy human individuals. Sequenced by immunoSEQ multiplex PCR; TCRdb stores in-frame clones only, minus some. The sample has 2.3 million or so clones; more than 80% are singletons. Input material: naive CD4+ T cells from PBMCs. The source is a young man in good health. Some clones in this sample may be carry-over from other donors' samples. Each CDR3 is given with its conserved first and last residue. The D gene is left open where the match is weak. Some rows have no size entry. The others give once, few or many, or a class for an expanded clone.

j_call: TRBJ2-7
v_call: TRBV7-2
clone_size: NA
d_call: NA
cdr3_aa: CASREGRTSYEQYF
cdr3_nt: TGTGCCAGCAGGGAGGGGCGGACCTCCTACGAGCAGTACTTC

j_call: TRBJ2-7
v_call: TRBV6-1
clone_size: NA
d_call: NA
cdr3_aa: CASSEVPANYEQYF
cdr3_nt: TGTGCCAGCAGTGAGGTACCGGCGAACTACGAGCAGTACTTC

j_call: TRBJ1-2
v_call: TRBV7-2
clone_size: NA
d_call: TRBD1
cdr3_aa: CASSLGFRGDGYTF
cdr3_nt: TGTGCCAGCAGCTTAGGGTTCAGGGGGGACGGCTACACCTTC

j_call: TRBJ2-2
v_call: TRBV7-6
clone_size: NA
d_call: NA
cdr3_aa: CASSFSWGAANTGELFF
cdr3_nt: TGTGCCAGCAGCTTCTCCTGGGGGGCCGCGAACACCGGGGAGCTGTTTTTT

j_call: TRBJ2-5
v_call: TRBV6-1
clone_size: NA
d_call: NA
cdr3_aa: CASRAREQETQYF
cdr3_nt: TGTGCCAGCAGGGCCCGGGAACAAGAGACCCAGTACTTC

j_call: TRBJ2-7
v_call: TRBV10-2
clone_size: few
d_call: TRBD2
cdr3_aa: CASSLGLAGTYEQYF
cdr3_nt: TGCGCCAGCAGTCTCGGACTAGCGGGTACCTACGAGCAGTACTTC

j_call: TRBJ2-5
v_call: TRBV15
clone_size: NA
d_call: NA
cdr3_aa: CATSRGRPETQYF
cdr3_nt: TGTGCCACCAGCAGAGGGAGGCCAGAGACCCAGTACTTC

j_call: TRBJ1-2
v_call: TRBV27
clone_size: NA
d_call: NA
cdr3_aa: CASRTNYGYTF
cdr3_nt: TGTGCCAGCCGGACTAACTATGGCTACACCTTC

j_call: TRBJ1-2
v_call: TRBV2
clone_size: NA
d_call: NA
cdr3_aa: CASSDNDYGYTF
cdr3_nt: TGTGCCAGCAGTGACAATGACTATGGCTACACCTTC

j_call: TRBJ1-5
v_call: TRBV28
clone_size: NA
d_call: TRBD1
cdr3_aa: CASSYGTGDQPQHF
cdr3_nt: TGTGCCAGCAGTTACGGGACAGGGGATCAGCCCCAGCATTTT

j_call: TRBJ2-2
v_call: TRBV18
clone_size: NA
d_call: NA
cdr3_aa: CASSPGPDGELFF
cdr3_nt: TGTGCCAGCTCACCAGGACCAGACGGGGAGCTGTTTTTT

j_call: TRBJ2-5
v_call: TRBV10-3
clone_size: NA
d_call: NA
cdr3_aa: CAISEAKTQYF
cdr3_nt: TGTGCCATCAGTGAGGCGAAGACCCAGTACTTC

j_call: TRBJ2-7
v_call: TRBV10-3
clone_size: NA
d_call: NA
cdr3_aa: CAISEGGSEQYF
cdr3_nt: TGTGCCATCAGTGAGGGGGGTTCCGAGCAGTACTTC

j_call: TRBJ2-5
v_call: TRBV9
clone_size: NA
d_call: TRBD2
cdr3_aa: CASSVSGRGGETQYF
cdr3_nt: TGCGCCAGCAGCGTTAGCGGGAGGGGCGGAGAGACCCAGTACTTC

j_call: TRBJ2-7
v_call: TRBV27
clone_size: NA
d_call: TRBD1
cdr3_aa: CASSSGQGRYEQYF
cdr3_nt: TGTGCCAGCAGTTCGGGACAGGGAAGATACGAGCAGTACTTC

j_call: TRBJ1-3
v_call: TRBV6-5
clone_size: NA
d_call: NA
cdr3_aa: CASRVSGLSGNTIYF
cdr3_nt: TGTGCCAGCAGAGTGTCCGGGCTCTCTGGAAACACCATATATTTT

j_call: TRBJ1-5
v_call: TRBV19
clone_size: NA
d_call: NA
cdr3_aa: CASSARANQPQHF
cdr3_nt: TGTGCCAGTAGTGCCAGGGCTAATCAGCCCCAGCATTTT

j_call: TRBJ2-7
v_call: TRBV6-5
clone_size: NA
d_call: TRBD1
cdr3_aa: CASSYSPGQFYEQYF
cdr3_nt: TGTGCCAGCAGTTACTCCCCGGGACAGTTCTACGAGCAGTACTTC

j_call: TRBJ1-3
v_call: TRBV5-1
clone_size: NA
d_call: NA
cdr3_aa: CASSLYVTGGNTIYF
cdr3_nt: TGCGCCAGCAGCTTGTATGTCACGGGCGGAAACACCATATATTTT

j_call: TRBJ2-5
v_call: TRBV5-1
clone_size: NA
d_call: NA
cdr3_aa: CASSLSIRGGSEETQYF
cdr3_nt: TGCGCCAGCAGCTTGTCTATCCGGGGCGGATCGGAAGAGACCCAGTACTTC

j_call: TRBJ2-5
v_call: TRBV6-1
clone_size: NA
d_call: NA
cdr3_aa: CASSEEGFSGRETQYF
cdr3_nt: TGTGCCAGCAGTGAAGAAGGCTTTTCGGGGCGAGAGACCCAGTACTTC

j_call: TRBJ1-1
v_call: TRBV7-7
clone_size: NA
d_call: TRBD1
cdr3_aa: CASSLDRGTEAFF
cdr3_nt: TGTGCCAGCTCATTAGACAGGGGCACTGAAGCTTTCTTT

j_call: TRBJ2-7
v_call: TRBV5-1
clone_size: NA
d_call: NA
cdr3_aa: CASSRGTETYEQYF
cdr3_nt: TGCGCCAGCAGCCGGGGGACAGAGACCTACGAGCAGTACTTC

j_call: TRBJ2-1
v_call: TRBV4-2
clone_size: once
d_call: NA
cdr3_aa: CASSPTAAEGEYEQFF
cdr3_nt: TGTGCCAGCAGCCCCACCGCGGCGGAGGGGGAGTATGAGCAGTTCTTC

j_call: TRBJ2-2
v_call: TRBV6-1
clone_size: NA
d_call: NA
cdr3_aa: CASSETPSGELFF
cdr3_nt: TGTGCCAGCAGCGAAACCCCGTCCGGGGAGCTGTTTTTT

j_call: TRBJ1-2
v_call: TRBV7-2
clone_size: NA
d_call: NA
cdr3_aa: CASSLAGTNYGYTF
cdr3_nt: TGTGCCAGCAGCTTAGCCGGGACAAACTATGGCTACACCTTC

j_call: TRBJ1-3
v_call: TRBV5-4
clone_size: NA
d_call: NA
cdr3_aa: CASSNGGLGSGNTIYF
cdr3_nt: TGTGCCAGCAGCAACGGGGGTCTCGGCTCTGGAAACACCATATATTTT

j_call: TRBJ2-1
v_call: TRBV18
clone_size: NA
d_call: NA
cdr3_aa: CASSPGPGGSYNEQFF
cdr3_nt: TGTGCCAGCTCACCCGGCCCCGGCGGGTCCTACAATGAGCAGTTCTTC

j_call: TRBJ2-2
v_call: TRBV28
clone_size: NA
d_call: NA
cdr3_aa: CASSSQNTGELFF
cdr3_nt: TGTGCCAGCAGTTCTCAGAACACCGGGGAGCTGTTTTTT

j_call: TRBJ1-1
v_call: TRBV18
clone_size: NA
d_call: NA
cdr3_aa: CASSPSQPSGTEAFF
cdr3_nt: TGTGCCAGCTCACCCTCTCAGCCCTCAGGCACTGAAGCTTTCTTT

j_call: TRBJ2-1
v_call: TRBV4-1
clone_size: once
d_call: TRBD2
cdr3_aa: CASSPQGAGSYNEQFF
cdr3_nt: TGCGCCAGCAGCCCTCAAGGAGCGGGGTCCTACAATGAGCAGTTCTTC

j_call: TRBJ1-5
v_call: TRBV15
clone_size: NA
d_call: TRBD1
cdr3_aa: CATSREGQTYQPQHF
cdr3_nt: TGTGCCACCAGCAGAGAGGGACAGACATATCAGCCCCAGCATTTT

j_call: TRBJ1-2
v_call: TRBV29-1
clone_size: NA
d_call: NA
cdr3_aa: CSVEDGGPYGYTF
cdr3_nt: TGCAGCGTTGAAGATGGGGGACCCTATGGCTACACCTTC

j_call: TRBJ1-3
v_call: TRBV2
clone_size: NA
d_call: NA
cdr3_aa: CAGTVVSGNTIYF
cdr3_nt: TGTGCCGGAACGGTCGTCTCTGGAAACACCATATATTTT

j_call: TRBJ1-4
v_call: TRBV2
clone_size: NA
d_call: NA
cdr3_aa: CASSDLRGTGTNEKLFF
cdr3_nt: TGTGCCAGCAGTGATTTGCGGGGGACGGGGACTAATGAAAAACTGTTTTTT

j_call: TRBJ2-1
v_call: TRBV10-2
clone_size: NA
d_call: NA
cdr3_aa: CASSESGRLFF
cdr3_nt: TGCGCCAGCAGTGAGTCGGGGCGCTTGTTCTTC

j_call: TRBJ2-7
v_call: TRBV5-4
clone_size: NA
d_call: NA
cdr3_aa: CASSLATTDPYEQYF
cdr3_nt: TGTGCCAGCAGCTTGGCGACTACAGACCCCTACGAGCAGTACTTC

j_call: TRBJ1-2
v_call: TRBV7-2
clone_size: NA
d_call: NA
cdr3_aa: CASSLRDGYTF
cdr3_nt: TGTGCCAGCAGCCTACGGGACGGCTACACCTTC

j_call: TRBJ2-1
v_call: TRBV6-6
clone_size: NA
d_call: NA
cdr3_aa: CASSYSGQGREQFF
cdr3_nt: TGTGCCAGCAGTTACTCGGGGCAGGGTCGTGAGCAGTTCTTC

j_call: TRBJ2-3
v_call: TRBV2
clone_size: once
d_call: NA
cdr3_aa: CASSASGDTQYF
cdr3_nt: TGTGCCAGCAGTGCCTCCGGAGATACGCAGTATTTT

j_call: TRBJ2-7
v_call: TRBV4-2
clone_size: NA
d_call: TRBD1
cdr3_aa: CASSQAAGTGSYEQYF
cdr3_nt: TGTGCCAGCAGCCAGGCCGCCGGGACAGGCTCCTACGAGCAGTACTTC

j_call: TRBJ1-1
v_call: TRBV11-3
clone_size: NA
d_call: NA
cdr3_aa: CASSFKQGTEAFF
cdr3_nt: TGTGCCAGCAGTTTTAAACAGGGAACTGAAGCTTTCTTT

j_call: TRBJ1-4
v_call: TRBV9
clone_size: NA
d_call: TRBD1
cdr3_aa: CASITGQGREKLFF
cdr3_nt: TGTGCCAGCATCACGGGACAGGGGAGGGAAAAACTGTTTTTT